These 16 T cell receptor beta chains came from one sample sequenced in a study of shared clonotypes between healthy human individuals. Data came from immunoSEQ multiplex PCR; TCRdb stores just in-frame clones and leaves some out. Of about 2.2 million clones listed, roughly 95% are singletons. Terminally differentiated effector memory CD45RA+ cells were excluded by CCR7 positive selection of CD45RO-negative cells. The specimen sequenced was naive CD8+ T cells from PBMCs. Source of these receptors: a man aged 18 to 29 in good health. Some clones in this sample may be carry-over from other donors' samples.

The V gene is TRBV5-1, the J gene TRBJ2-1, with 7 bases aligning to TRBD2. Unmatched junction bases numbered 7, after V lost 5 bases and J lost 14 bases. Germline CDR1 and CDR2: SGHRS and YFSETQ. The CDR3 extends over 11 amino acids. The CDR3 DNA reads as TGCGCCAGCAGGGCGGGACTATTAGAGTTCTTC. Translating gives CASRAGLLEFF.

A remark on this clone: Other DNA sequences within the sample encode an identical CDR3. The chain joins TRBV27 to TRBJ2-2; the D is unclear. This CDR3 comprises 12 residues. The germline V gene encodes CDR1 MNHEY and CDR2 SMNVEV (reference sequence). Trimming pared 3 bases from V and 3 bases from J, leaving 2 bases between. The CDR3, as DNA: TGTGCCAGCAGTTTCTACACCGGGGAGCTGTTTTTT. It specifies CASSFYTGELFF.

The CDR3 sequence is CASSFTYEQYF. The CDR3 nucleotides read TGTGCCAGCAGCTTTACCTACGAGCAGTACTTC. V is TRBV7-9 and J is TRBJ2-5; unclear D gene. The DNA end favors TRBJ2-7, so the J call may be wrong. CDR1 SEHNR and CDR2 FQNEAQ come from the germline V gene (reference sequence). This CDR3 region has 11 residues.

This CDR3 is CASSLQLYYEQYF. The CDR3 nucleotides are TGTGCCAGCAGCTTACAGCTGTACTACGAGCAGTACTTC. The chain carries TRBV7-9 and TRBJ2-7, with D uncertain. CDR1 is SEHNR, CDR2 FQNEAQ, per germline (reference sequence). Trimming took off 2 bases at V and 3 bases at J, with 8 bases between the two ends. The CDR3 runs to 13 residues. Complete variable domain (other parts from reference TRBV7-9 and TRBJ2-7): DTGVSQNPRHKITKRGQNVTFRCDPISEHNRLYWYRQTLGQGPEFLTYFQNEAQLEKSRLLSDRFSAERPKGSFSTLEIQRTEQGDSAMYLCASSLQLYYEQYFGPGTRLTVT.

Worth noting for this clone: The sample holds other DNA sequences that translate to the same CDR3. This chain joins TRBV9 and TRBJ2-1; 9 bases line up with TRBD1. This CDR3 spans 14 amino acids. V shed 2 bases and J 4 bases; nucleotides not matched to a gene: 1. The germline V gene encodes CDR1 SGDLS and CDR2 YYNGEE. CDR3 bases: TGTGCCAGCAGCGTCGGGACAGGGTACAATGAGCAGTTCTTC. It specifies CASSVGTGYNEQFF.

The V gene is TRBV11-2, the J gene TRBJ2-7; 10 nucleotides line up with TRBD1. The germline V gene encodes CDR1 SGHAT and CDR2 FQNNGV. CDR3 length equals 14 residues. V was clipped by 4 bases and J by 7 bases; unmatched bases: 7. CDR3 residues: CASSSRDRGREQYF. DNA for the CDR3: TGTGCCAGCAGCTCGCGGGACAGGGGTCGGGAGCAGTACTTC.

In nucleotides, the CDR3 is TGCAGCGTCCAGTTGGGACTAGCGGGAGCTGGGGATACGCAGTATTTT. Residues: CSVQLGLAGAGDTQYF. The gene calls are TRBV29-1 and TRBJ2-3; 14 positions match TRBD2. V lost 6 bases to trimming and J lost 6 bases; unmatched junction nucleotides: 11. The germline V gene encodes CDR1 SQVTM and CDR2 ANQGSEA. The CDR3 has 16 amino acids.

CDR3 sequence (DNA): TGTGCCAGCAGCCCCCCCCGGGGGGCGGAAGAGACCCAGTACTTC. Translated: CASSPPRGAEETQYF. This sequence joins TRBV16 and TRBJ2-5; D may be TRBD2 (7 bases). In germline, CDR1 is KGHSY, CDR2 FQNENV. The CDR3 loop spans 15 amino acids. Trimming took 4 bases from V and 3 from J, leaving 15 bases between them. Looking up the rest from reference TRBV16 and TRBJ2-5 gives the full variable domain: GEEVAQTPKHLVRGEGQKAKLYCAPIKGHSYVFWYQQVLKNEFKFLISFQNENVFDETGMPKERFSAKCLPNSPCSLEIQATKLEDSAVYFCASSPPRGAEETQYFGPGTRLLVL.

The chain has TRBV7-8 and TRBJ1-3; the D gene is possibly TRBD1 (6 bases). The CDR3 totals 17 residues. V lost 5 bases and J 4 bases, leaving 21 bases between the germline ends. From germline, CDR1 is SGHVS and CDR2 FQNEAQ. The CDR3: CASSTFRSGDLGNTIYF. CDR3 DNA: TGTGCCAGCAGCACCTTTCGCTCAGGGGATCTCGGAAACACCATATATTTT.

This clone showed up just once. The V gene is TRBV4-1, the J gene TRBJ2-3; the D gene could be TRBD1 or TRBD2 (6 bases each). Trimming shortened V by 3 bases and J by 2 bases, and 21 bases separated the two germline ends. CDR3 length: 18 residues. Per the germline V gene, CDR1 is MGHRA and CDR2 is YSYEKL. CDR3 amino acids: CASSQALGGVGYTDTQYF. CDR3 sequence (DNA): TGCGCCAGCAGCCAGGCCCTGGGGGGCGTTGGTTACACAGATACGCAGTATTTT.

The chain carries TRBV14 and TRBJ2-7, with D possibly being TRBD2 (5 bases). The V gene's germline CDR1 is SGHDN and CDR2 FVKESK. Trimming removed 3 bases at V and 6 bases at J, with 12 bases between. The CDR3 loop spans 13 amino acids. This CDR3 is CASSQRGLGEQYF. The CDR3 nucleotides read TGTGCCAGCAGCCAGAGAGGGTTGGGCGAGCAGTACTTC.

The V call is TRBV7-9, the J call TRBJ1-4; D unresolved. CDR3 length: 13 residues. Between the trimmed V and J ends, which lost 7 bases and 8 bases, there was a span of 14 bases. In germline, CDR1 is SEHNR, CDR2 FQNEAQ (reference sequence). Here the CDR3 DNA reads TGTGCCAGCAAAGGACCGGGAATCGAAAAACTGTTTTTT. Its protein product is CASKGPGIEKLFF.

This rearrangement joins TRBV7-3 to TRBJ1-2, with 10 bases that match TRBD1. Trimming cost V 5 bases and J 2 bases; bases outside gene matches: 11. Germline-derived CDR1 and CDR2 are SGHTA and FQGTGA. The CDR3 sequence is 17 residues long. The CDR3 spells CASSPEPPGQGNYGYTF. The CDR3 nucleotides are TGTGCCAGCAGCCCAGAACCCCCGGGACAGGGGAACTATGGCTACACCTTC. Complete variable domain (other parts from reference TRBV7-3 and TRBJ1-2): GAGVSQTPSNKVTEKGKYVELRCDPISGHTALYWYRQSLGQGPEFLIYFQGTGAADDSGLPNDRFFAVRPEGSVSTLKIQRTERGDSAVYLCASSPEPPGQGNYGYTFGSGTRLTVV.

A note on this clone: Different DNA sequences within this sample yield the same CDR3. This chain joins TRBV7-9 and TRBJ2-3; D remains ambiguous. This CDR3 is 12 amino acids long. V was cut by 4 bases and J by 5 bases, with 7 bases left in between. The germline gives CDR1 SEHNR, CDR2 FQNEAQ (reference sequence). CDR3 in DNA: TGTGCCAGCAGCTCCCTGGGAGATACGCAGTATTTT. Amino acids: CASSSLGDTQYF.

This sequence joins TRBV19 and TRBJ2-2, with D possibly TRBD2 on 6 matching bases. The CDR3 contains 16 residues. The germline CDR1 and CDR2 sequences are LNHDA and SQIVND (reference sequence). Trimming removed 2 bases from V and 0 bases from J, with 10 bases in between. The CDR3 protein is CASSIQAGPNTGELFF. The CDR3 region has the DNA TGTGCCAGTAGTATACAGGCGGGACCGAACACCGGGGAGCTGTTTTTT.

The chain employs TRBV5-1 and TRBJ1-1, with a possible D match to TRBD1 (5 bases). V lost 7 bases, J lost 6 bases, and 10 bases lay in between. CDR3 length: 11 amino acids. Germline loops: CDR1 SGHRS, CDR2 YFSETQ. The CDR3 loop is CASWGGAEAFF. The CDR3 DNA follows: TGCGCCAGCTGGGGAGGGGCTGAAGCTTTCTTT.